Following are 15 T cell receptor beta chains from one sample sequenced in a study of blood T cell repertoires in COVID-19. Sequenced by immunoSEQ multiplex PCR; TCRdb stores in-frame clones only, minus some. The data hold over 150,000 clones, with around four fifths observed a single time. Sequenced: peripheral blood. These receptors were obtained from a woman older than 75 with acute or convalescent COVID-19.

This chain connects TRBV5-1 to TRBJ1-4; D might be TRBD1 (6 bases). Germline CDR1 is SGHRS and CDR2 is YFSETQ. The CDR3 covers 17 residues. The V and J ends lost 4 bases and 5 bases respectively, with 21 bases between them. CDR3 residues: CASSHQPTQGVNEKLFF. The DNA for the CDR3 is TGCGCCAGCAGCCATCAACCCACACAGGGTGTAAATGAAAAACTGTTTTTT. The full variable domain, completed using reference TRBV5-1 and TRBJ1-4, is KAGVTQTPRYLIKTRGQQVTLSCSPISGHRSVSWYQQTPGQGLQFLFEYFSETQRNKGNFPGRFSGRQFSNSRSEMNVSTLELGDSALYLCASSHQPTQGVNEKLFFGSGTQLSVL.

The CDR3 coding sequence is TGTGCCAGCAGCCTCCGGGACAGGGGGACTGAAGCTTTCTTT. It yields the protein CASSLRDRGTEAFF. The chain carries TRBV7-9 and TRBJ1-1, with 11 bases fitting TRBD1. The V segment lost 5 bases and the J segment 5 bases; nucleotides outside the gene matches: 4. The CDR3 is 14 residues long. In germline, CDR1 is SEHNR, CDR2 FQNEAQ (reference sequence).

The chain joins TRBV7-2 to TRBJ2-1; D may be TRBD2 (5 bases). The CDR3 totals 16 residues. Deletions cut 6 bases from V and 3 bases from J, with 18 bases between. From germline, CDR1 is SGHTA and CDR2 FQGNSA. This CDR3 is CASSSLAGGFYNEQFF. The CDR3 DNA reads TGTGCCAGCAGTTCCCTAGCCGGCGGATTCTACAATGAGCAGTTCTTC. Based on the CDR3 plus reference TRBV7-2 and TRBJ2-1, the full variable domain is GAGVSQSPSNKVTEKGKDVELRCDPISGHTALYWYRQSLGQGLEFLIYFQGNSAPDKSGLPSDRFSAERTGGSVSTLTIQRTQQEDSAVYLCASSSLAGGFYNEQFFGPGTRLTVL.

The V call is TRBV2, the J call TRBJ2-1; TRBD1 matches 7 bases. Germline V CDR1 and CDR2: SNHLY, FYNNEI. The CDR3 covers 14 residues. V shed 4 bases and J 2 bases; nucleotides not matched to a gene: 2. As DNA, the CDR3 is TGTGCCAGCAGTGTAACAGGGGCCTACAATGAGCAGTTCTTC. Translating it yields CASSVTGAYNEQFF.

The rearrangement uses TRBV3-1 (or the pseudogene TRBV3-2) and TRBJ2-1, with 13 bases that match TRBD2. The CDR3 totals 16 residues. Looked up from germline, CDR1 is LGHDT and CDR2 is YNNKEL (reference sequence). Trimming cost V 4 bases and J 6 bases; bases outside gene matches: 6. CDR3 residues: CASSRSGLAGSNEQFF. In DNA, the CDR3 is TGTGCCAGCAGCCGCTCGGGACTAGCGGGGTCCAATGAGCAGTTCTTC.

The chain links TRBV3-1 (or the pseudogene TRBV3-2) to TRBJ1-2; maybe TRBD1 (6 bases). CDR3 length: 14 amino acids. Trimming cost V 2 bases and J 6 bases, with 13 bases left between them. Germline V lookup: CDR1 LGHDT, CDR2 YNNKEL (reference sequence). CDR3 DNA: TGTGCCAGCAGCCAATACAGGGAAGAAGATGGCTACACCTTC. Its protein product is CASSQYREEDGYTF.

The chain carries TRBV5-1 and TRBJ1-4, with 9 bases identical to TRBD1. Trimming cost V 4 bases and J 3 bases; bases outside gene matches: 7. The CDR3 length is 16 residues. Germline-derived CDR1 and CDR2 are SGHRS and YFSETQ. CDR3 nucleotides: TGCGCCAGCAGCCTACAGGGGGCGGGGGCTAATGAAAAACTGTTTTTT. Encoded protein: CASSLQGAGANEKLFF. Full variable domain (remainder filled in from reference TRBV5-1 and TRBJ1-4): KAGVTQTPRYLIKTRGQQVTLSCSPISGHRSVSWYQQTPGQGLQFLFEYFSETQRNKGNFPGRFSGRQFSNSRSEMNVSTLELGDSALYLCASSLQGAGANEKLFFGSGTQLSVL.

The rearrangement links TRBV3-1 (or the pseudogene TRBV3-2) to TRBJ2-5, with 7 nucleotides matching TRBD1. This CDR3 contains 15 residues. Losses at the gene ends were 4 bases for V and 3 bases for J; bases not matched to a gene: 8. Germline CDR1 is LGHDT and CDR2 is YNNKEL (reference sequence). CDR3 amino acids: CASSPNGDSKETQYF. In DNA form, the CDR3 reads TGTGCCAGCAGCCCAAATGGGGACAGTAAAGAGACCCAGTACTTC.

Only one count was recorded for this clone. J is TRBJ2-7 and V is TRBV6-5; weak D call: TRBD1 (6 bases). Germline values: CDR1 MNHEY, CDR2 SVGAGI. The CDR3 is made up of 15 amino acids. V shed 5 bases and J shed 9 bases, with 23 bases lying between them. CDR3 sequence: CASSTGTYSGGGQYF. The DNA for the CDR3 is TGTGCCAGCAGTACGGGGACATACAGCGGTGGCGGGCAGTACTTC.

The gene calls are TRBV7-6 and TRBJ1-2; D is uncertain. The germline gives CDR1 SGHVS, CDR2 FNYEAQ. Trimming stripped 3 bases from V and 4 bases from J, with 9 bases between. The CDR3 covers 13 residues. As DNA, the CDR3 is TGTGCCAGCAGCTTCGGAGGGATCTATGGCTACACCTTC. Residues: CASSFGGIYGYTF.

V is TRBV5-4 and J is TRBJ2-5; TRBD2 matches 13 bases. CDR1 SGHNT and CDR2 YYREEE come from the germline V gene (reference sequence). CDR3 length: 15 amino acids. Unmatched junction bases numbered 6, after V lost 5 bases and J lost 5 bases. CDR3 coding DNA: TGTGCCAGCAGATCCGGGACTAGCGGGATGGAGACCCAGTACTTC. This gives the protein CASRSGTSGMETQYF.

This clone was seen only a few times. The chain is built from TRBV11-2 and TRBJ1-3; 8 bases align to TRBD1. The V and J ends lost 5 bases and 4 bases, in that order; junction bases with no gene match: 7. The CDR3 spans 15 residues. CDR1 and CDR2 (germline): SGHAT, FQNNGV. The DNA of the CDR3 is TGTGCCAGCAGCGAACGGACAGGGATCGGAAACACCATATATTTT. Its translation is CASSERTGIGNTIYF.

The chain uses TRBV6-5 and TRBJ1-1; D not resolved. Trimming removed 5 bases from V and 5 bases from J, with 18 bases in between. CDR1 and CDR2 from the germline V gene are MNHEY and SVGAGI. The CDR3 has 15 amino acids. The CDR3 here is CASSLSGLPGTEAFF. In DNA form, the CDR3 reads TGTGCCAGCAGTCTTTCTGGACTTCCGGGGACTGAAGCTTTCTTT.

This clone was counted only a few times. The chain employs TRBV4-1 and TRBJ1-2, with 7 bases that match TRBD1. Per the germline V gene, CDR1 is MGHRA and CDR2 is YSYEKL. The ends lost 1 base at V and 3 bases at J; junction bases unmatched: 14. The length of the CDR3 is 18 residues. DNA of the CDR3: TGCGCCAGCAGCCAAGGGGACAGCTACATTTCGGGGGACTATGGCTACACCTTC. Protein: CASSQGDSYISGDYGYTF.

This chain joins TRBV12-5 and TRBJ2-5; perhaps TRBD2 as D (7 bases). Germline V lookup: CDR1 LGHNT, CDR2 FRNRAP. With 4 bases removed from V and 5 bases from J, the gap between germline ends came to 20 bases. CDR3 length: 16 residues. The DNA for the CDR3 is TGTGCTAGTGGTTCCCCCGCCTGGGGGGGCTGGGAGACCCAGTACTTC. Translating gives CASGSPAWGGWETQYF.